Following are 11 T cell receptor beta chains from one sample sequenced in a study of T cells in localized non-small cell lung cancer. Assay used: immunoSEQ multiplex PCR; TCRdb lists only in-frame clones, some missing. The table has around 100,000 clones, 87% seen once; the top ten hold roughly 15%. The sequenced sample was peripheral blood, obtained before any cancer treatment. The receptors derive from a man aged 35 to 69 with stage I squamous cell lung carcinoma.

The chain's CDR3 is CASSLDLTDYEQYF. The CDR3 DNA reads TGTGCCAGCAGCTTAGATCTAACAGACTACGAGCAGTACTTC. The rearrangement joins TRBV7-9 to TRBJ2-7; D gene unclear. Between the trimmed V and J ends, which lost 1 base and 3 bases, there was a span of 10 bases. This CDR3 has 14 amino acids. In germline, CDR1 is SEHNR, CDR2 FQNEAQ (reference sequence). Drawing the rest from reference TRBV7-9 and TRBJ2-7, the complete variable domain is DTGVSQNPRHKITKRGQNVTFRCDPISEHNRLYWYRQTLGQGPEFLTYFQNEAQLEKSRLLSDRFSAERPKGSFSTLEIQRTEQGDSAMYLCASSLDLTDYEQYFGPGTRLTVT.

The chain couples TRBV7-2 to TRBJ2-1; 12 nucleotides align to TRBD2. The germline V gene has CDR1 SGHTA and CDR2 FQGNSA. The CDR3 sequence is 15 residues long. With V trimmed by 4 bases and J by 4 bases, 2 bases remained unmatched. The CDR3 loop reads CASSWTSGVYNEQFF. DNA for the CDR3: TGTGCCAGCAGCTGGACTAGCGGGGTATACAATGAGCAGTTCTTC.

The chain uses TRBV27 and TRBJ2-7, with no clear D. In germline, CDR1 is MNHEY, CDR2 SMNVEV (reference sequence). There are 12 residues in the CDR3. V was clipped by 2 bases and J by 3 bases, with 5 bases between them. The DNA of the CDR3 is TGTGCCAGCAGTTTACGAGGCTACGAGCAGTACTTC. It codes for CASSLRGYEQYF.

V usage is TRBV7-8 and J usage is TRBJ2-7; a weak D match, TRBD1 (6 bases). The germline gives CDR1 SGHVS, CDR2 FQNEAQ. The length of the CDR3 is 16 residues. With 1 base removed from V and 3 bases from J, the gap between germline ends came to 16 bases. CDR3 in DNA: TGTGCCAGCAGCTTAGGGAATGGGGGCAGGGGCTACGAGCAGTACTTC. This sequence encodes CASSLGNGGRGYEQYF.

This clone was observed a few times. This chain links TRBV19 with TRBJ1-5; 9 positions agree with TRBD1. CDR1 is LNHDA, CDR2 SQIVND, per germline (reference sequence). The J segment lost 6 bases and the V segment lost 6 bases, leaving 9 bases of the junction unmatched. The CDR3 extends over 15 amino acids. The CDR3: CASRNRDRVGQPQHF. The CDR3 DNA sequence: TGTGCCAGTAGGAACCGGGACAGGGTCGGTCAGCCCCAGCATTTT. Together with reference TRBV19 and TRBJ1-5, the CDR3 gives the full variable domain: DGGITQSPKYLFRKEGQNVTLSCEQNLNHDAMYWYRQDPGQGLRLIYYSQIVNDFQKGDIAEGYSVSREKKESFPLTVTSAQKNPTAFYLCASRNRDRVGQPQHFGDGTRLSIL.

This chain connects TRBV27 to TRBJ2-5; TRBD1 agrees at 11 bases. From germline, CDR1 is MNHEY and CDR2 SMNVEV (reference sequence). V shed 3 bases, J shed 5 bases, and the junction held 5 bases outside the gene matches. The CDR3 covers 15 residues. The CDR3 region is CASSLDRGRGETQYF. The DNA of the CDR3 is TGTGCCAGCAGTTTGGACAGGGGGCGCGGGGAGACCCAGTACTTC.

The J gene is TRBJ2-7, the V gene TRBV7-9, with D perhaps TRBD1 (6 bases). The CDR3 is 12 amino acids. From germline, CDR1 is SEHNR and CDR2 FQNEAQ (reference sequence). V shed 8 bases and J shed 0 bases, with 8 bases lying between them. CDR3 residues: CASQGRSYEQYF. Written as DNA, the CDR3 is TGTGCCAGCCAGGGGCGCTCCTACGAGCAGTACTTC.

V gene TRBV10-1 combines with J gene TRBJ2-7, with a weak D call TRBD1 (6 bases). This CDR3 has 14 residues. V was cut by 0 bases and J by 4 bases, with 10 bases left in between. Germline CDR1 and CDR2: WNHNN and SYGVQD (reference sequence). The CDR3 region is CASSESRRGYEQYF. CDR3 sequence (DNA): TGCGCCAGCAGTGAGTCCCGCAGGGGATACGAGCAGTACTTC.

The chain employs TRBV7-9 and TRBJ2-4, with no clear D. CDR3 size: 17 residues. Germline loops: CDR1 SEHNR, CDR2 FQNEAQ (reference sequence). V dropped 0 bases and J dropped 0 bases, with 12 bases sitting between them. CDR3 sequence reads: CASSLAPGREAKNIQYF. CDR3 DNA sequence: TGTGCCAGCAGCTTAGCGCCCGGGCGAGAAGCCAAAAACATTCAGTACTTC.

The chain joins TRBV5-4 to TRBJ2-3, with TRBD2 identical over 12 bases. Germline CDR1 reads SGHNT; CDR2 reads YYREEE (reference sequence). J lost 4 bases, V lost 3 bases, and 6 bases had no gene match. This CDR3 is 16 amino acids long. CDR3 sequence: CASSSASGGASDTQYF. CDR3 DNA: TGTGCCAGCAGCTCCGCTAGCGGGGGGGCATCAGATACGCAGTATTTT.

The rearrangement uses TRBV9 and TRBJ2-3, with TRBD2 identical over 10 bases. The V gene's germline CDR1 is SGDLS and CDR2 YYNGEE. This CDR3 contains 18 residues. The trim removed 4 bases at V and 3 bases at J, leaving 14 bases unmatched. The CDR3 loop reads CASSTRTSGAGRTDTQYF. The CDR3 region has the DNA TGTGCCAGCAGCACCCGAACTAGCGGGGCCGGGAGGACAGATACGCAGTATTTT. The full variable domain, completed using reference TRBV9 and TRBJ2-3, is DSGVTQTPKHLITATGQRVTLRCSPRSGDLSVYWYQQSLDQGLQFLIQYYNGEERAKGNILERFSAQQFPDLHSELNLSSLELGDSALYFCASSTRTSGAGRTDTQYFGPGTRLTVL.